This T cell receptor beta chain was sequenced during a study of blood T cell repertoires in COVID-19. Study-level information: The samples span acute and convalescent COVID-19 from the United States, Italy and Spain. PBMCs, B-cell-depleted T cells, or T cells were the source of the cDNA or gDNA that made up the material.

Looked up from germline, CDR1 is LNHDA and CDR2 is SQIVND (reference sequence). V was cut by 3 bases and J by 2 bases, with 14 bases left in between. CDR3 length equals 16 residues. Authors' processing steps: Reference gene primer amplification yielded estimated nucleated cell counts. TCRdb keeps only in-frame clones here, not all; method: immunoSEQ multiplex PCR. Clonal size and the V and J genes are those of that table, whereas D and trimming came from the DNA. The sample lists roughly 80,000 clones, 82% occurring once. The sequence was obtained from a human donor in a cohort sampled during active COVID-19. The source material was peripheral blood. The chain links TRBV19 to TRBJ1-5, with D perhaps TRBD1 (5 bases). CDR3 protein: CASSMVGGRGNQPQHF. CDR3 bases: TGTGCCAGTAGTATGGTCGGGGGAAGGGGCAATCAGCCCCAGCATTTT.